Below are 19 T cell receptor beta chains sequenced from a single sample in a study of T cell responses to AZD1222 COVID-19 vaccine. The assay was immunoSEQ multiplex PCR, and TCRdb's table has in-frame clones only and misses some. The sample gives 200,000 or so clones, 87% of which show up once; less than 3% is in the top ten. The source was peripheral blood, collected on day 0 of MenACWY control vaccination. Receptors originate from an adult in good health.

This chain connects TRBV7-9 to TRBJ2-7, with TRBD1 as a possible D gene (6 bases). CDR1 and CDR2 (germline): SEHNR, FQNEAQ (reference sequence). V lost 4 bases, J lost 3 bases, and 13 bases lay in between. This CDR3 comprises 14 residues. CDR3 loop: CASSSSTGLYEQYF. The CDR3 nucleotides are TGTGCCAGCAGCTCCTCGACAGGTCTCTACGAGCAGTACTTC.

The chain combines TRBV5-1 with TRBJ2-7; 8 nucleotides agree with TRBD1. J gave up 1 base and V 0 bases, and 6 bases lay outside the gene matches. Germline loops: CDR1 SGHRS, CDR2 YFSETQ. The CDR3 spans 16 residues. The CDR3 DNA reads TGCGCCAGCAGCTTGGGGACAGGGAAAGGGTCCTACGAGCAGTACTTC. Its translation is CASSLGTGKGSYEQYF. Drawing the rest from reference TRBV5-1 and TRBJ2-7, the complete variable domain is KAGVTQTPRYLIKTRGQQVTLSCSPISGHRSVSWYQQTPGQGLQFLFEYFSETQRNKGNFPGRFSGRQFSNSRSEMNVSTLELGDSALYLCASSLGTGKGSYEQYFGPGTRLTVT.

CDR3 protein: CASKETTSNEQFF. The CDR3 bases are TGCGCCAGCAAGGAGACCACCTCCAATGAGCAGTTCTTC. The rearrangement joins TRBV5-1 to TRBJ2-1; D not certain. Trimming stripped 6 bases from V and 6 bases from J, with 13 bases between. CDR1 is SGHRS and CDR2 is YFSETQ in the germline V gene. The CDR3 covers 13 residues.

In nucleotides, the CDR3 is TGTGCCAGCAGCCTGGGGGGGGCCCTGCAGCCCCAGCATTTT. Residues: CASSLGGALQPQHF. The chain recombines TRBV5-5 with TRBJ1-5; tentatively, D is TRBD1 (6 bases). Trimming left V 4 bases short and J 7 bases short, with 15 bases between. The CDR3 has 14 amino acids. The germline CDR1 and CDR2 sequences are SGHKS and YYEKEE (reference sequence).

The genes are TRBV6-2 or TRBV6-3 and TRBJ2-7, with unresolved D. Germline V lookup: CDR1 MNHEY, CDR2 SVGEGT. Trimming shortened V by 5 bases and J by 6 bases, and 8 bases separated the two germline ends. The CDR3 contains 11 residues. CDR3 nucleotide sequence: TGTGCCAGCAGTGAGCCTCGCGAGCAGTACTTC. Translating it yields CASSEPREQYF.

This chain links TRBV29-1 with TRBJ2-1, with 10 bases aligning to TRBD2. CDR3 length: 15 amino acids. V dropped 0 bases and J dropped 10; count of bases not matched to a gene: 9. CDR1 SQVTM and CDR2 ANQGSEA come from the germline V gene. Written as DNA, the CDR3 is TGCAGCGTTGAAGACCCAGGGACTAGCGTTTGGGAGCAGTTCTTC. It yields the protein CSVEDPGTSVWEQFF.

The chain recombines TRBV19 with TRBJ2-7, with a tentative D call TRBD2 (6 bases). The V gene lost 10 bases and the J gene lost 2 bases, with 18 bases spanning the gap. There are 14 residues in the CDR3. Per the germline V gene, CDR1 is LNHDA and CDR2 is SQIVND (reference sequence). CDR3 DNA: TGTGCCACCTTTGGAGGGGCCGCGCCCTACGAGCAGTACTTC. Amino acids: CATFGGAAPYEQYF.

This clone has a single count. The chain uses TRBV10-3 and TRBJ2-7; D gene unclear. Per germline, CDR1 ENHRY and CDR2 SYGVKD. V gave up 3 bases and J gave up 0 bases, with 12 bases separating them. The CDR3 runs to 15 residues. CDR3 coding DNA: TGTGCCATCAGTGAATCGGCGGTTAGCTCCTACGAGCAGTACTTC. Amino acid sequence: CAISESAVSSYEQYF.

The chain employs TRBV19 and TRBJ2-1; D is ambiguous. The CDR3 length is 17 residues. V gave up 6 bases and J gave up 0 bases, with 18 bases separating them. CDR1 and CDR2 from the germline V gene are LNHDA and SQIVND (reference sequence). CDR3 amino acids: CASSPWAVLGSYNEQFF. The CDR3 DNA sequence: TGTGCCAGTAGCCCGTGGGCAGTTTTGGGCTCCTACAATGAGCAGTTCTTC.

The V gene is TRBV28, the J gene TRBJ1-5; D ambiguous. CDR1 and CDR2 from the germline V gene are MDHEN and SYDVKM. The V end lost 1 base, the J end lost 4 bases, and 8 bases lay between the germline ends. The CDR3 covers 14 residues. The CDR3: CASSLYIENQPQHF. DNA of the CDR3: TGTGCCAGCAGTTTATACATTGAGAATCAGCCCCAGCATTTT.

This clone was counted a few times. The CDR3 DNA is TGTGCCAGCAGTTCCTGGACCAGTAACTATGGCTACACCTTC. Translating it yields CASSSWTSNYGYTF. The V call is TRBV27, the J call TRBJ1-2; D ambiguous. V was clipped by 4 bases and J by 1 base, with 10 bases between them. The CDR3 extends over 14 amino acids. Germline V gene data show CDR1 as MNHEY and CDR2 as SMNVEV (reference sequence).

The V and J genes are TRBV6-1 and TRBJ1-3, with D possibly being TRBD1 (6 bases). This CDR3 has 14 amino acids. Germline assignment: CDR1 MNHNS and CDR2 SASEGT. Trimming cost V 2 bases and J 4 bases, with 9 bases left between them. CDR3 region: CASSETQGGNTIYF. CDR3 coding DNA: TGTGCCAGCAGTGAAACCCAGGGGGGAAACACCATATATTTT.

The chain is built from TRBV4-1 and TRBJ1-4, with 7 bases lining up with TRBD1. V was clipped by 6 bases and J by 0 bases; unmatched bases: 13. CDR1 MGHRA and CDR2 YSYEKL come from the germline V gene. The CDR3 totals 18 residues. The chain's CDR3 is CASSGTVVLLATNEKLFF. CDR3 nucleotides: TGCGCCAGCAGTGGGACAGTAGTTTTACTTGCAACTAATGAAAAACTGTTTTTT.

CDR3 DNA: TGTGCCAGCAGCTTAGAAGGGAGAACTGAAAAACTGTTTTTT. Translating it yields CASSLEGRTEKLFF. The gene calls are TRBV11-2 and TRBJ1-4, with unresolved D. CDR1 is SGHAT and CDR2 is FQNNGV in the germline V gene. The ends were cut back, 0 bases at V and 7 bases at J, with 9 bases in the middle. The CDR3 runs to 14 residues. The whole variable domain, remainder taken from reference TRBV11-2 and TRBJ1-4, is EAGVAQSPRYKIIEKRQSVAFWCNPISGHATLYWYQQILGQGPKLLIQFQNNGVVDDSQLPKDRFSAERLKGVDSTLKIQPAKLEDSAVYLCASSLEGRTEKLFFGSGTQLSVL.

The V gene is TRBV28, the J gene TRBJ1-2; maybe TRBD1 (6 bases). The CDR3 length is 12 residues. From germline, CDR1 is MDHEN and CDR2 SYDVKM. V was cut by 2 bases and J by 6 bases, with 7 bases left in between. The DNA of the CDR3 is TGTGCCAGCAGTTTAACAGGGAATGGCTACACCTTC. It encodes CASSLTGNGYTF.

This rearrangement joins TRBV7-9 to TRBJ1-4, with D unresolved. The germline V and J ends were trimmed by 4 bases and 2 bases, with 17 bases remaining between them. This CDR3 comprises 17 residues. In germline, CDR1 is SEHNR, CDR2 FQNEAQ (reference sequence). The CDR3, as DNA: TGTGCCAGCAGCTCGGAGGGAGGAACTCCGACTAATGAAAAACTGTTTTTT. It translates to CASSSEGGTPTNEKLFF.

The CDR3 reads CASSYRGSGGVNEQFF. In nucleotides, the CDR3 is TGTGCCAGCAGTTACAGAGGAAGCGGGGGGGTCAATGAGCAGTTCTTC. This sequence joins TRBV6-6 and TRBJ2-1, with TRBD2 matching over 10 bases. Germline CDR1 and CDR2: MNHNY and SVGAGI (reference sequence). CDR3 size: 16 residues. The junction had 7 bases not matched to a gene; V was cut back by 2 bases and J by 6 bases.

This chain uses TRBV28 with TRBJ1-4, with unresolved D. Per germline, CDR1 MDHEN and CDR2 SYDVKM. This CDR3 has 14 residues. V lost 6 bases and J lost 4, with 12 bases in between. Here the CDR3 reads CASRTPSFNEKLFF. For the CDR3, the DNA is TGTGCCAGCAGGACCCCGAGCTTTAATGAAAAACTGTTTTTT.

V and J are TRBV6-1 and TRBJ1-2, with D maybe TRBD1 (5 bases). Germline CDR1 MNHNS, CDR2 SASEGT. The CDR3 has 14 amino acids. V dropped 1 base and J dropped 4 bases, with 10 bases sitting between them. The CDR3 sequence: CASSEVDSFYGYTF. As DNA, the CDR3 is TGTGCCAGCAGTGAAGTCGACAGCTTCTATGGCTACACCTTC.